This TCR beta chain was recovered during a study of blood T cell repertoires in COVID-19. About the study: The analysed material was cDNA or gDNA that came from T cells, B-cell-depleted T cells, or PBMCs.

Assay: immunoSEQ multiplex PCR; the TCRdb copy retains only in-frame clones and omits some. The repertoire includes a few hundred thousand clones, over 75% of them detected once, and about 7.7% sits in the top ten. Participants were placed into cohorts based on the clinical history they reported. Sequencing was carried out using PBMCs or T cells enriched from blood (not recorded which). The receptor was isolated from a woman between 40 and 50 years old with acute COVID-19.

The CDR3 spells CASRPKDYYEQYF. The CDR3 DNA is TGTGCCAGCAGACCTAAAGACTACTACGAGCAGTACTTC. The V and J genes are TRBV12-3 or TRBV12-4 and TRBJ2-7, with D possibly being TRBD2 (5 bases). Trimming removed 6 bases from V and 3 bases from J, with 12 bases in between. The CDR3 is 13 residues long.